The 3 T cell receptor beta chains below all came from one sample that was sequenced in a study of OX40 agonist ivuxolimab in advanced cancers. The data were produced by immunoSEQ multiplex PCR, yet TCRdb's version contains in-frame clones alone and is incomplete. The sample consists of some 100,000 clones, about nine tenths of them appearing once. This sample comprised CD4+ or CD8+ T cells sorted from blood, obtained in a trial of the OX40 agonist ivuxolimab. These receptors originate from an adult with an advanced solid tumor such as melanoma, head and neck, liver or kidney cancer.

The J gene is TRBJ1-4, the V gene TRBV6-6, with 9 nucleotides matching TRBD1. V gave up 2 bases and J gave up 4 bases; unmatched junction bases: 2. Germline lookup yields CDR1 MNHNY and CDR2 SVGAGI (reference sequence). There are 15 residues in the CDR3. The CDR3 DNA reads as TGTGCCAGCAGTTACCTGGGACAGGGTAATGAAAAACTGTTTTTT. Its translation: CASSYLGQGNEKLFF.

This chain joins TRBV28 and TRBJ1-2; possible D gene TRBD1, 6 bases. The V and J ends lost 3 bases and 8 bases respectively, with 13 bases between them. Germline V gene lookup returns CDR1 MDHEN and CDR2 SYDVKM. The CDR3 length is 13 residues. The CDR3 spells CASSLGGRGGYTF. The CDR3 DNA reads TGTGCCAGCAGTTTGGGGGGGCGAGGAGGCTACACCTTC.

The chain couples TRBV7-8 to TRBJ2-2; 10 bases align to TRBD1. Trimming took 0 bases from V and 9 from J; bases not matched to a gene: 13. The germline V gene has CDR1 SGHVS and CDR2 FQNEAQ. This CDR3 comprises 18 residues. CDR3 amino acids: CASSLATRTGGNSWELFF. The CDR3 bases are TGTGCCAGCAGCTTAGCAACTAGGACAGGGGGAAACTCCTGGGAGCTGTTTTTT.